A selection of T cell receptor beta chains follows, all from one sample in a study of blood T cell repertoires in COVID-19. Sequenced by immunoSEQ multiplex PCR; TCRdb stores in-frame clones only, minus some. The profile covers roughly 400,000 clones, with around nine tenths appearing a single time and 10% taken by the ten largest. The sequencing sample was made of PBMCs or T cells enriched from blood (not recorded which). The receptors shown here come from a woman aged 50 to 60 who had recovered from COVID-19. Each CDR3 is given with its conserved first and last residue.

J,V,CDR3
TRBJ2-7,TRBV27,CASSPKAGGPLGYEQYF
TRBJ2-7,TRBV6-5,CASSYKPQGTPYEQYF
TRBJ1-5,TRBV18,CASSPGQGNQPQHF
TRBJ2-7,TRBV29-1,CSVQGDRGYEQYF
TRBJ1-4,TRBV4-3,CASSQDFSGATNEKLFF
TRBJ1-4,TRBV19,CASSMIQGAEDYDEKLFF
TRBJ1-1,TRBV3-1/TRBV3-2,CASSQQGGGHTEAFF
TRBJ2-3,TRBV9,CASSVVVSDTQYF
TRBJ1-6,TRBV2,CASSSDRATNSPLHF
TRBJ2-2,TRBV28,CASSLLFGNTGELFF
TRBJ2-5,TRBV3-1/TRBV3-2,CASSHSGGEETQYF
TRBJ2-2,TRBV9,CASSVSSGDTGELFF
TRBJ2-1,TRBV15,CATSNLDRGVNEQFF
TRBJ2-3,TRBV15,CATSRVGAGISTDTQYF
TRBJ1-1,TRBV10-3,CATLGTGGTEAFF
TRBJ1-1,TRBV9,CASSKWQQVDTEAFF
TRBJ2-1,TRBV3-1/TRBV3-2,CAAFRTGLLPVF
TRBJ2-5,TRBV12-5,CASGLEIQGTQYF
TRBJ1-3,TRBV5-5,CASSSQGVGNTIYF
TRBJ1-1,TRBV25-1,CASSARTGGKTEAFF
TRBJ1-1,TRBV19,CASSTIQGAWTEAFF
TRBJ1-6,TRBV28,CASSYGTGRSSYNSPLHF
TRBJ2-5,TRBV29-1,CSVDSEGRDRDWETQYF
TRBJ2-7,TRBV19,CASSTGQGTTYEQYF
TRBJ1-2,TRBV4-1,CASSQVSGQGAYGYTF
TRBJ1-3,TRBV7-9,CASSLYGQAAGDGNTIYF
TRBJ1-5,TRBV30,CAWSAGTPQNQPQHF